This record covers a single T cell receptor beta chain. Antigen: not known. The germline V gene has CDR1 SGHDN and CDR2 FVKESK. This CDR3 has 14 residues. Trimming took 1 base from V and 8 from J, leaving 14 bases between them. Researchers report isolating at least 7 million PBMCs per sample. The second PCR ran about 6 to 11 cycles with a sample-barcoded 5' primer and J-beta primers. Each CDR3 protein gets one entry after TCRdb re-called the 5' RACE reads with MiXCR. The repertoire holds 1.5 million to 2 million distinct CDR3 sequences, with 25% to 30% as singletons. This specimen comes from a study of blood T cells in healthy people across ages. Study findings and constraints: The long-lived group displayed more naive CD4+ cells, plus higher diversity, than the aged donors did.

The TCR comes from a woman in her twenties or thirties in good health. V usage is TRBV14 and J usage is TRBJ1-2; D not resolved. The sample comprised blood. In DNA form, the CDR3 reads TGTGCCAGCAGCCAAGGTTCGGGAGCCCAAGGCTACACCTTC. It encodes CASSQGSGAQGYTF.